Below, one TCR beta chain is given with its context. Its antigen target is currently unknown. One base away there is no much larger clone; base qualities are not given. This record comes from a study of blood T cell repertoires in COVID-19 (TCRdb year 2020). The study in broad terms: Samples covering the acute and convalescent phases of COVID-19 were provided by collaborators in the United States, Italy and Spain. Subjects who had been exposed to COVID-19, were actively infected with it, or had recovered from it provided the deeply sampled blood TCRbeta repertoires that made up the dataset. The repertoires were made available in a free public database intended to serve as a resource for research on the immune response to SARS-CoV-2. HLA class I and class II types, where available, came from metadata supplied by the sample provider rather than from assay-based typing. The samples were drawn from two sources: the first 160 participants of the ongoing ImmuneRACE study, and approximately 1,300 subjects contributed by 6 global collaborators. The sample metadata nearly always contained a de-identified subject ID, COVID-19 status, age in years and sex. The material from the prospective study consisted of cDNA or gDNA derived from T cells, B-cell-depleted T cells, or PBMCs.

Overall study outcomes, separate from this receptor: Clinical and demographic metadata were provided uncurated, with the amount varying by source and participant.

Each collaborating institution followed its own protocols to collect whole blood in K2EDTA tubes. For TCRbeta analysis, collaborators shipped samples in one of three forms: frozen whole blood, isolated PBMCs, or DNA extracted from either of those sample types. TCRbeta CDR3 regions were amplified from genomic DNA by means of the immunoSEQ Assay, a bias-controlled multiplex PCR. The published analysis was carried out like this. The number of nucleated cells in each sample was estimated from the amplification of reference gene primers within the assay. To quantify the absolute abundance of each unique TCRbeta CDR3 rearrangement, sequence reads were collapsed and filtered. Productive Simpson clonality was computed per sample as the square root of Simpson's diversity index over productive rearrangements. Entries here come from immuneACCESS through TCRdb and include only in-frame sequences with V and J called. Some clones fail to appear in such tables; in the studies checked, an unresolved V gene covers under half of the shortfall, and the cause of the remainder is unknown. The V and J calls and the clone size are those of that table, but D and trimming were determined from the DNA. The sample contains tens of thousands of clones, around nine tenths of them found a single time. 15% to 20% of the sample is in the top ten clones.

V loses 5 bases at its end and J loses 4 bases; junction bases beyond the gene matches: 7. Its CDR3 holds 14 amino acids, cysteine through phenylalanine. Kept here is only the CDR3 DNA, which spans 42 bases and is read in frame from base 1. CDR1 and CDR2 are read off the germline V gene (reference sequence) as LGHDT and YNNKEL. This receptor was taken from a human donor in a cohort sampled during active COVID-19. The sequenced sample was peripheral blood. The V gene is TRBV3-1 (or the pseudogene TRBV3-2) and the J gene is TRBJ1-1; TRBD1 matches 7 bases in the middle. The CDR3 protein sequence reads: CASSRQGLGTEAFF. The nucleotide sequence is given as TGTGCCAGCAGCAGACAGGGTTTGGGCACTGAAGCTTTCTTT.